This TCR beta chain was recorded in a study of cytomegalovirus exposure and HLA in healthy donors. Study results and caveats: Reported findings show TCR beta sequences accurately forecast HLA-A and HLA-B alleles in most subjects. Prior analysis indicated that the majority of TCR beta V segments exhibited productivity approximately 87% or approximately 30% of the time.

CDR3 size: 14 residues. Germline V gene sequence: CDR1 MDHEN, CDR2 SYDVKM. The table lists this clone with a count of one. Antigen: not known. Germline and junction disagree at one end, which may indicate a read error. PCR employed 60 Vbeta and 13 Jbeta primers. Clones were sequenced by immunoSEQ multiplex PCR, and TCRdb holds only the in-frame ones, with some missing. The data contain 85,000 to 100,000 clones, roughly 80% of them singletons. Everyone who donated was a healthy bone marrow donor. This chain links TRBV28 with TRBJ2-3, with 8 bases identical to TRBD1. Specimen: PBMCs. This receptor was obtained from a middle-aged man in good health and CMV-seronegative. Here the CDR3 DNA reads TGTGCCACCGACCACGGACAGGGCACGGATACGCAGTATTTT. Amino acids: CATDHGQGTDTQYF.